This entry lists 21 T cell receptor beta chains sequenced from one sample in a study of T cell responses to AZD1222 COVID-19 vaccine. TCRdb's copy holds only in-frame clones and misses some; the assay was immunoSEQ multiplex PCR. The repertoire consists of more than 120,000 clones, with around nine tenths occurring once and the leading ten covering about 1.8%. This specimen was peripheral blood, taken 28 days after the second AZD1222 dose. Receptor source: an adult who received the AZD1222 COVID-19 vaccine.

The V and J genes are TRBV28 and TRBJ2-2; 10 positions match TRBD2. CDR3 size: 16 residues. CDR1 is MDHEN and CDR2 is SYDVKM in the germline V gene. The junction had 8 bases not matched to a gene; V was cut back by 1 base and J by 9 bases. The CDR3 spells CASSLFASGSTRELFF. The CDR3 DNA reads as TGTGCCAGCAGTTTATTTGCTAGCGGGAGCACTAGGGAGCTGTTTTTT.

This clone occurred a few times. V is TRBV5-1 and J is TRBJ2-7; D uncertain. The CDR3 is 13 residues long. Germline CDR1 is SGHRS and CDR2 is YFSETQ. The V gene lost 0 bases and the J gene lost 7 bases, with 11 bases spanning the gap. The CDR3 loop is CASSLGSIGEQYF. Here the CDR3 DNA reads TGCGCCAGCAGCTTGGGGTCCATAGGGGAGCAGTACTTC.

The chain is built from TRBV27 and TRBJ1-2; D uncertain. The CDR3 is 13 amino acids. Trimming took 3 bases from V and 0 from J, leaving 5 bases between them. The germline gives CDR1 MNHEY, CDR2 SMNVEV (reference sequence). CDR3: CASSLAANYGYTF. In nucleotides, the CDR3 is TGTGCCAGCAGTTTGGCAGCTAACTATGGCTACACCTTC.

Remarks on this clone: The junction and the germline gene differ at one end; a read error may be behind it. The CDR3 coding sequence is TGTGCCAGCAGGTTAGGGAGCAATCAGCCCCAGCATTTT. Protein product: CASRLGSNQPQHF. The genes are TRBV12-3 or TRBV12-4 and TRBJ1-5; no clear D. This CDR3 comprises 13 residues.

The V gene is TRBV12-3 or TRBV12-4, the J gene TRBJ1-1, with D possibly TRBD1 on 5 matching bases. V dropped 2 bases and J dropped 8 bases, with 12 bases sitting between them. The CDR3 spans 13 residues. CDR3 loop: CASSLSLGGEAFF. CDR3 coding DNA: TGTGCCAGCAGTTTATCGCTCGGGGGGGAAGCTTTCTTT.

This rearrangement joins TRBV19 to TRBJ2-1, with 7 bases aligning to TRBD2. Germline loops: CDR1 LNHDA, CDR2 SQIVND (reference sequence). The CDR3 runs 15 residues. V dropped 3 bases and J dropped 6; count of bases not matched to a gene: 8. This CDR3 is CASSIGGWYSNEQFF. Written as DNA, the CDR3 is TGTGCCAGTAGTATCGGGGGGTGGTACTCCAATGAGCAGTTCTTC.

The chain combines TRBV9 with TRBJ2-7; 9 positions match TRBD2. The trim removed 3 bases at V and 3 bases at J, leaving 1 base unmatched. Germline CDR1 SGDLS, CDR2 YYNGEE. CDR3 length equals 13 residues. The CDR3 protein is CASSGLADYEQYF. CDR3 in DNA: TGTGCCAGCAGCGGACTAGCGGACTACGAGCAGTACTTC.

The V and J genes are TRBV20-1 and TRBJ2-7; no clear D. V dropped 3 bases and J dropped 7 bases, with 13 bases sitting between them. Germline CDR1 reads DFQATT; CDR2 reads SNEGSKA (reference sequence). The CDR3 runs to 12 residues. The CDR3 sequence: CSASRVGTEQYF. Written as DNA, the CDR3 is TGCAGTGCTAGTAGGGTCGGAACGGAGCAGTACTTC.

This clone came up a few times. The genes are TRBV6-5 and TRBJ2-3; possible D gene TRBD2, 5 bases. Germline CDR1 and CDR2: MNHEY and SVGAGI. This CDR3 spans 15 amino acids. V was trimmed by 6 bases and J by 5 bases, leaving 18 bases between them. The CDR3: CASRYIGNLGDTQYF. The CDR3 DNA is TGTGCCAGCAGGTATATCGGGAACCTCGGAGATACGCAGTATTTT.

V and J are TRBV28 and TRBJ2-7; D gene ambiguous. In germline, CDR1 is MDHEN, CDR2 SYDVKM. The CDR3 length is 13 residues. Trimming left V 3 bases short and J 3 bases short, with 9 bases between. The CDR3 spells CASSFTHLYEQYF. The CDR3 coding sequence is TGTGCCAGCAGTTTCACTCACCTCTACGAGCAGTACTTC.

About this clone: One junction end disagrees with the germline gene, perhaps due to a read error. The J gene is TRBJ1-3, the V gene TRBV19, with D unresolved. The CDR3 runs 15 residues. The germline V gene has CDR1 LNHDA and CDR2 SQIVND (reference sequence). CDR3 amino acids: CASSTYHNSGTTIYF. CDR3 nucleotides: TGTGCCAGTAGTACCTACCACAACTCTGGAACCACCATATATTTT. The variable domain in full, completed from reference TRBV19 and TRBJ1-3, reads DGGITQSPKYLFRKEGQNVTLSCEQNLNHDAMYWYRQDPGQGLRLIYYSQIVNDFQKGDIAEGYSVSREKKESFPLTVTSAQKNPTAFYLCASSTYHNSGTTIYFGEGSWLTVV.

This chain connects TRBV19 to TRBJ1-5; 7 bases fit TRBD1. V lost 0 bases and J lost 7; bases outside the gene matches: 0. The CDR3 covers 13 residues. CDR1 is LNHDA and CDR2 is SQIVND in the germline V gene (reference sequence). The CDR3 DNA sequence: TGTGCCAGTAGTATAGAAGGGGGCCAGCCCCAGCATTTT. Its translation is CASSIEGGQPQHF.

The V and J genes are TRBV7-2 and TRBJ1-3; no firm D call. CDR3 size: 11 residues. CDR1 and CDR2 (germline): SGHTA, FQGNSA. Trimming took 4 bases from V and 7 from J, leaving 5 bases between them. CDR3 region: CASSSTNTIYF. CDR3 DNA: TGTGCCAGCAGCTCCACGAACACCATATATTTT.

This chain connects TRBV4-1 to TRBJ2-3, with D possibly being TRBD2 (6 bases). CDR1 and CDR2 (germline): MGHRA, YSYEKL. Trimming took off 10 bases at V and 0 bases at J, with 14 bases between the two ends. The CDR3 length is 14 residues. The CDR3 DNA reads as TGCGCCACCACTGAGGGGAGGAGCACAGATACGCAGTATTTT. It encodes CATTEGRSTDTQYF.

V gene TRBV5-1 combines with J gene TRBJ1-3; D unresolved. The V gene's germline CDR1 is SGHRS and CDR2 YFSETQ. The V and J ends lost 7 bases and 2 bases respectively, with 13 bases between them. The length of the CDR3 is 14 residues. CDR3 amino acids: CASRDSPTGNTIYF. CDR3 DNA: TGCGCCAGCCGAGATTCACCTACTGGAAACACCATATATTTT.

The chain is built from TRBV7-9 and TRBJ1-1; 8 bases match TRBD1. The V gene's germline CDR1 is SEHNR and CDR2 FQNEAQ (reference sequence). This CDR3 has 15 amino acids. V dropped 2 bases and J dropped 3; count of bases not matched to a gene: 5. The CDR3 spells CASSLLAGGDTEAFF. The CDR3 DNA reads TGTGCCAGCAGCTTATTGGCAGGGGGCGACACTGAAGCTTTCTTT.

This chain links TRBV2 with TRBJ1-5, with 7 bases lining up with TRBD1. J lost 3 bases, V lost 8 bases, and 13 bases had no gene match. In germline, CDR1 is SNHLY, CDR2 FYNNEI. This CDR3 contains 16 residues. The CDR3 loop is CASSTVPEGANQPQHF. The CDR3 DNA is TGTGCCAGCTCGACAGTTCCCGAGGGGGCCAATCAGCCCCAGCATTTT.

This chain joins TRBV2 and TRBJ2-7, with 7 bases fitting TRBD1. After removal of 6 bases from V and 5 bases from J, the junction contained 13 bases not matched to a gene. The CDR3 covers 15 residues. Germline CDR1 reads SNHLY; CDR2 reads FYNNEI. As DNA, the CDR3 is TGTGCCAGCAGCGCCAGTTTTGGACAGGCCCACGAGCAGTACTTC. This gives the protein CASSASFGQAHEQYF.

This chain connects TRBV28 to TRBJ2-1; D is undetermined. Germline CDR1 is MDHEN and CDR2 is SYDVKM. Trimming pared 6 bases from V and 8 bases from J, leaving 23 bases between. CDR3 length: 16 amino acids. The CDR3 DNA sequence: TGTGCCAGCAGCCTCACCGACTCCCGGCGGATCCATGAGCAGTTCTTC. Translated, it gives CASSLTDSRRIHEQFF.

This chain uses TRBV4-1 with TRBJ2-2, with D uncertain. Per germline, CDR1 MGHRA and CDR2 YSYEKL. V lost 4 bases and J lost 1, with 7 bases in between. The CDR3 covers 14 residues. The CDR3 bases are TGCGCCAGCAGCCGTGGCAGGAACACCGGGGAGCTGTTTTTT. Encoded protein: CASSRGRNTGELFF.

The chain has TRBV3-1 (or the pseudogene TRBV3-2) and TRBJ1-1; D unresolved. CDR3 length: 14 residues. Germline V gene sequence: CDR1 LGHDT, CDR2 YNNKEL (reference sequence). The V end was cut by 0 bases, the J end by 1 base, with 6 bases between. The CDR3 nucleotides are TGTGCCAGCAGCCAAGAGGTAGCGAACACTGAAGCTTTCTTT. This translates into CASSQEVANTEAFF.